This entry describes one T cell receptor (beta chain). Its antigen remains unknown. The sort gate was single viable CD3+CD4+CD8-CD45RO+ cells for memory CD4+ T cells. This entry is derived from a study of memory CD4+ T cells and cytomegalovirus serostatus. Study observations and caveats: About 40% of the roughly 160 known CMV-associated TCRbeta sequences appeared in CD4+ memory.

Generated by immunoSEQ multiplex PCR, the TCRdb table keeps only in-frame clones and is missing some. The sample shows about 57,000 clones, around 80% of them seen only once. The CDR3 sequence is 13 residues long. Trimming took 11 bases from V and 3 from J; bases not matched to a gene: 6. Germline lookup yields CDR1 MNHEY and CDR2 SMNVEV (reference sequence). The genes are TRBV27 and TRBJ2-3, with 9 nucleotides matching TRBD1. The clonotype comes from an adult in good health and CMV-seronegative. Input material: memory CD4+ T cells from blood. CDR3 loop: CALRDRVTDTQYF. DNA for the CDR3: TGTGCCCTCCGGGACAGGGTAACAGATACGCAGTATTTT.